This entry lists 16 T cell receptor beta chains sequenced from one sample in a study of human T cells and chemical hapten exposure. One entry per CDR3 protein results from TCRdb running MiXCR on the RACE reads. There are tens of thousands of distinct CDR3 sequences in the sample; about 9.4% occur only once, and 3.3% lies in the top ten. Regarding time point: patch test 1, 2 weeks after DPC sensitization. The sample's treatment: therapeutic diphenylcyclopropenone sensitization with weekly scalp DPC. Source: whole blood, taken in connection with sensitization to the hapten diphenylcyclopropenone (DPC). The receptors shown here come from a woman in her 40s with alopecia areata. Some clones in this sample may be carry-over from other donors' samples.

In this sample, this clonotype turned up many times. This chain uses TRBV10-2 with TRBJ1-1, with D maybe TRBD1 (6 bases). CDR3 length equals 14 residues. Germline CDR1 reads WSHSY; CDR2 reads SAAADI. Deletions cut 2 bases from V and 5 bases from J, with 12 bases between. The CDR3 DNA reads TGCGCCAGCAGTGAGACAGGGACGAAGACTGAAGCTTTCTTT. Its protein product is CASSETGTKTEAFF.

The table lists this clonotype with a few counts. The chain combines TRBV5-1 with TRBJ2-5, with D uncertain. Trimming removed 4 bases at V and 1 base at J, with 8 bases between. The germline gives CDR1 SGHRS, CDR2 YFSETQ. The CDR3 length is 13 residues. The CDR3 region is CASSPNPQETQYF. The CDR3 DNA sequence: TGCGCCAGCAGCCCAAACCCCCAAGAGACCCAGTACTTC.

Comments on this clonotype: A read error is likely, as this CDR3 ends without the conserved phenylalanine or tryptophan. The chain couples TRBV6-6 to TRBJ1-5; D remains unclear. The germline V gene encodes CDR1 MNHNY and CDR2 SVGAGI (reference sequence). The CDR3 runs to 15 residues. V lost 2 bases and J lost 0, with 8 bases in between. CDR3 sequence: CASSYGSYSNQPQHS. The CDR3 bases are TGTGCCAGCAGTTACGGGAGTTATAGCAATCAGCCCCAGCATTCT.

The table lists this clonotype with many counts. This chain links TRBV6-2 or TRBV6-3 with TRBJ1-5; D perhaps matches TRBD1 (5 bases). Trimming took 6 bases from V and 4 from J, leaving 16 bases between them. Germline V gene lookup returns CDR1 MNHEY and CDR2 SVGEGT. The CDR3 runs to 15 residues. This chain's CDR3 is CASRPTAGGNQPQHF. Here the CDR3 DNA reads TGTGCCAGCAGACCTACAGCTGGGGGGAATCAGCCCCAGCATTTT.

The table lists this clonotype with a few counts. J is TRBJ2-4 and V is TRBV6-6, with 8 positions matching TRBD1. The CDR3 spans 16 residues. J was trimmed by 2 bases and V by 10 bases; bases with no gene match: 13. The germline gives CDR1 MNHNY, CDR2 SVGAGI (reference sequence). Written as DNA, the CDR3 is TGTGCCACGCACGGCTCAGGGGGCGGACCCAAAAACATTCAGTACTTC. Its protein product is CATHGSGGGPKNIQYF.

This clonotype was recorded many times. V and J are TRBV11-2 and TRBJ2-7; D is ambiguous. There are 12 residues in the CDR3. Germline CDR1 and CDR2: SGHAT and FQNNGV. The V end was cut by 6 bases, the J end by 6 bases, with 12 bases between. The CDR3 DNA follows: TGTGCCAGCAGTTCCTTCCCCGGCGAGCAGTACTTC. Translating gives CASSSFPGEQYF.

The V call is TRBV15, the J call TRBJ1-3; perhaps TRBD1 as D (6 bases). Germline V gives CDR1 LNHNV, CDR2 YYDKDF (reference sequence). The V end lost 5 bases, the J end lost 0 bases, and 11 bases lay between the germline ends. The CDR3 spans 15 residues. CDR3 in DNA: TGTGCCACCAGCTGGAAACAGGGCTCTGGAAACACCATATATTTT. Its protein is CATSWKQGSGNTIYF.

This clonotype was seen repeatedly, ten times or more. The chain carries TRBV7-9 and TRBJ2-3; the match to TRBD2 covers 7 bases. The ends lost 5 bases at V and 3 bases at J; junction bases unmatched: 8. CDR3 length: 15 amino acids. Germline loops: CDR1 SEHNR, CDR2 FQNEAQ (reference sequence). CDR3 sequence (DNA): TGTGCCAGCAGCCAACCCAGACTAGCTACAGATACGCAGTATTTT. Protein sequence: CASSQPRLATDTQYF.

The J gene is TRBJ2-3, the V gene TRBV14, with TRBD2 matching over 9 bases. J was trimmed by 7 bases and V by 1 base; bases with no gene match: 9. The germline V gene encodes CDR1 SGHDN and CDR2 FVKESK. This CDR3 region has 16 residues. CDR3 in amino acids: CASSQGVSLAGNTQYF. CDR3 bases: TGTGCCAGCAGCCAAGGAGTCAGTCTAGCGGGGAATACGCAGTATTTT.

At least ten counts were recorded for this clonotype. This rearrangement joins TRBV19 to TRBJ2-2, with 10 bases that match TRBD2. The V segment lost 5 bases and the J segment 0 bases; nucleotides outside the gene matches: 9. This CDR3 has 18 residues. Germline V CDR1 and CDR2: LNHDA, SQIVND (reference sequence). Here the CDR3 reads CASSGHESGGANTGELFF. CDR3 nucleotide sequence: TGTGCCAGTAGTGGGCACGAGAGCGGGGGGGCGAACACCGGGGAGCTGTTTTTT.

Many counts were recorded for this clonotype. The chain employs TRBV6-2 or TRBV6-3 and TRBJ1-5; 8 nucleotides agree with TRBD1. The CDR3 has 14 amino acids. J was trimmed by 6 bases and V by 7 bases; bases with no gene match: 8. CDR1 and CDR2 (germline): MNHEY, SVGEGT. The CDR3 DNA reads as TGTGCCAGCACCGCCGGGACAGGCTTTCAGCCCCAGCATTTT. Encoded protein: CASTAGTGFQPQHF.

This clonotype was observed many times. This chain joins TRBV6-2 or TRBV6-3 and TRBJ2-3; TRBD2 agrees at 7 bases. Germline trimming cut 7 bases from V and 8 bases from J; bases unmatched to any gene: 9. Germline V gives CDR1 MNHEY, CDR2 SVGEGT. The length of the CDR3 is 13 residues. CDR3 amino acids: CASTEWGGTTQYF. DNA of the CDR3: TGTGCCAGCACCGAATGGGGGGGGACTACGCAGTATTTT.

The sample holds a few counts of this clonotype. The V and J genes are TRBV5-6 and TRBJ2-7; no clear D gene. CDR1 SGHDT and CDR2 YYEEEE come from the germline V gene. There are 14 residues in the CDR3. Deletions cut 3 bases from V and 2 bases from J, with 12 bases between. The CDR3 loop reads CASSSQPGPYEQYF. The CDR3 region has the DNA TGTGCCAGCAGCTCCCAGCCGGGTCCCTACGAGCAGTACTTC.

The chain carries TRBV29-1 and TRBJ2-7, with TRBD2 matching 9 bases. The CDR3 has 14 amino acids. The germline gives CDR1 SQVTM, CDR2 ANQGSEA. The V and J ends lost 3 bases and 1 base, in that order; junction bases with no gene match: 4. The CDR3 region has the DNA TGCAGCGTTGACCTAGCGGGACTTTCCTACGAGCAGTACTTC. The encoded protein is CSVDLAGLSYEQYF.

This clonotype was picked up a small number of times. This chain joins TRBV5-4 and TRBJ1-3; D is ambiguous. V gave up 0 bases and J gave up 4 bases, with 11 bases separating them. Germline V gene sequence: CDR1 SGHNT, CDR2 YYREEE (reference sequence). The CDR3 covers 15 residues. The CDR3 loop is CASSLDPNGGNTIYF. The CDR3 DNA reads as TGTGCCAGCAGCTTGGATCCGAACGGGGGAAACACCATATATTTT.

The CDR3 DNA sequence: TGTGCCACCATGCTCTCTGGGGCCAACGTCCTGACTTTC. It yields the protein CATMLSGANVLTF. The genes are TRBV11-2 and TRBJ2-6, with D unclear. Trimming left V 10 bases short and J 0 bases short, with 7 bases between. Per the germline V gene, CDR1 is SGHAT and CDR2 is FQNNGV. This CDR3 is 13 amino acids long.